What follows describes a single T cell receptor beta chain. This specimen comes from a study of control samples from healthy donors and cancer patients. J was trimmed by 6 bases and V by 0 bases; bases with no gene match: 14. Germline V gene data show CDR1 as MGHRA and CDR2 as YSYEKL. CDR3 length equals 18 residues. Here immunoSEQ multiplex PCR was the method, and the copy in TCRdb shows in-frame clones only, minus some. The sample contains around 20,000 clones, around 83% of which appear only once. V and J are TRBV4-1 and TRBJ2-3; 8 nucleotides match TRBD1. The TCR sequence derives from a man aged 80 or over with head and neck cancer. The sample was PBMCs. As DNA, the CDR3 is TGCGCCAGCAGCCAAGAGTTTGCAGGGGGCGTTTTAGGGGATACGCAGTATTTT. Protein product: CASSQEFAGGVLGDTQYF.